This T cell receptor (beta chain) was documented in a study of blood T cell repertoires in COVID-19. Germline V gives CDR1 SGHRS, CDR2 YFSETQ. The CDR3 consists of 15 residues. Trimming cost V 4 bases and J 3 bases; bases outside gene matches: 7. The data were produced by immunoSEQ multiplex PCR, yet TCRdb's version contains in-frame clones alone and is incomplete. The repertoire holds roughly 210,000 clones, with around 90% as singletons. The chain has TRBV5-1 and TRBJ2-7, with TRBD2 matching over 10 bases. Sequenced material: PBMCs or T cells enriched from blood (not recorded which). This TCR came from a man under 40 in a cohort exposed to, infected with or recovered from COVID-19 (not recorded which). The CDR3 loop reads CASSLRTSGFYEQYF. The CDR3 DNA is TGCGCCAGCAGCCTACGGACTAGCGGATTCTACGAGCAGTACTTC.